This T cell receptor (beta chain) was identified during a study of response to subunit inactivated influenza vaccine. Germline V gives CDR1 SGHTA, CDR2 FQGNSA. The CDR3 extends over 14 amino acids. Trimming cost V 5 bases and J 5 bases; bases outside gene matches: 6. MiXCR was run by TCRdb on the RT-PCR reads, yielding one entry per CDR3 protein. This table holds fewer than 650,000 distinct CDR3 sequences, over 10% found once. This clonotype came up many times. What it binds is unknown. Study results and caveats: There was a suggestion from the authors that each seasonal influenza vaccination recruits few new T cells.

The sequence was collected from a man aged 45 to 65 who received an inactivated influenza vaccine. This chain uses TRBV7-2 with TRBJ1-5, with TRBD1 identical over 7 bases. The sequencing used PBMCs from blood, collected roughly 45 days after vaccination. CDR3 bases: TGTGCCAGCAGCCTCAGACAGGGTCATCAGCCCCAGCATTTT. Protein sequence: CASSLRQGHQPQHF. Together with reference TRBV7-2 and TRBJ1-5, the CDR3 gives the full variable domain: GAGVSQSPSNKVTEKGKDVELRCDPISGHTALYWYRQSLGQGLEFLIYFQGNSAPDKSGLPSDRFSAERTGGSVSTLTIQRTQQEDSAVYLCASSLRQGHQPQHFGDGTRLSIL.